Below are 5 T cell receptor beta chains sequenced from a single sample in a study of T cells in women clearing cervical HPV infection. Sequencing used immunoSEQ multiplex PCR; TCRdb keeps in-frame clones, though not all of them. The sample data list 15,000 to 20,000 clones. Sequencing was done on a sample of blood buffy coat. The receptors shown here come from a woman between 18 and 75 years old with a cervical HPV16 infection that either progressed to CIN3+ or cleared (not recorded which).

A remark on this clone: The CDR3 end is not reached by the read, which stops 3 residues before it; the germline J gene fills it in. The V call is TRBV7-9, the J call TRBJ1-2, with no clear D. Germline CDR1 and CDR2: SEHNR and FQNEAQ (reference sequence). Trimming took off 0 bases at V and 4 bases at J, with 12 bases between the two ends. This CDR3 contains 15 residues. CDR3 DNA (partial): TGTGCCAGCAGCTTAGCAGGGCAGGAGGTCTATGGC. It codes for CASSLAGQEVYG. The whole CDR3 sequence reads CASSLAGQEVYGYTF.

As for this clone: Read data end 3 residues before the CDR3 end; the end is taken from the germline J gene. The chain is built from TRBV2 and TRBJ1-5, with TRBD1 identical over 9 bases. CDR1 is SNHLY, CDR2 FYNNEI, per germline. J lost 5 bases, V lost 6 bases, and 5 bases had no gene match. The CDR3 contains 14 residues. CDR3: CASSIGTGHQPQHF. The CDR3 DNA, read in part, is TGTGCCAGCAGCATAGGGACAGGGCATCAGCCC.

Worth noting for this clone: The read stops 3 residues short of the end of the CDR3; the missing end is completed from the germline J gene. The V gene is TRBV6-2 or TRBV6-3, the J gene TRBJ1-2; D is perhaps TRBD1 (5 bases). The CDR3 totals 15 residues. Per the germline V gene, CDR1 is MNHEY and CDR2 is SVGEGT. Partial CDR3 DNA: TGTGCCAGCAGTCCCGGGGGGGATTCCTCTTCCGAC. The encoded protein is CASSPGGDSSSD. The whole CDR3 is CASSPGGDSSSDYTF.

A note on this clone: The CDR3 goes on 3 residues after the read ends, and that part is filled in from the germline J gene. This chain uses TRBV6-1 with TRBJ2-3, with 7 nucleotides matching TRBD1. This CDR3 spans 16 amino acids. After removal of 1 base from V and 4 bases from J, the junction contained 8 bases not matched to a gene. The germline CDR1 and CDR2 sequences are MNHNS and SASEGT. Partial CDR3 DNA: TGTGCCAGCAGTGAAGATGGGGCAGGGGGTGCAGATACG. It encodes CASSEDGAGGADT. The complete CDR3 reads CASSEDGAGGADTQYF.

By frequency, this clone is medium-sized (0.01 to 0.1%). The read finishes 3 residues shy of the CDR3 end, and the germline J gene is used to complete it. V usage is TRBV7-6 and J usage is TRBJ2-3, with TRBD2 identical over 10 bases. CDR3 size: 15 residues. CDR1 and CDR2 (germline): SGHVS, FNYEAQ. V shed 6 bases, J shed 2 bases, and the junction held 5 bases outside the gene matches. The CDR3 bases that were read are TGTGCCAGCAGACCAACTAGCGGGAACACAGATACG. Its protein is CASRPTSGNTDT. The CDR3 as a whole reads CASRPTSGNTDTQYF.